This TCR beta chain emerged from a study of beta chain features in type 1 diabetes. Background on the study: The number of sorted cells examined across all samples was around 110 million.

As regards this clone: Its antigen is currently unknown.

Findings and caveats of the study: When Type 1 diabetes patients were examined, their TCRB CDR3s proved moderately but significantly shorter in all four CD4+ subsets. Individuals with type 1 diabetes displayed fewer insertions and more deletions at VDJ junctions.

Since all of the isolated RNA was reverse transcribed, expressed TCRB transcripts were what got sequenced. Using immunoSEQ multiplex PCR, the repertoire was profiled, and TCRdb retains in-frame clones only, with some absent. The sample includes under 200,000 clones, about 8.3% of them seen just once. V lost 3 bases, J lost 3 bases, and 12 bases lay in between. Germline loops: CDR1 MNHNY, CDR2 SVGAGI (reference sequence). There are 14 residues in the CDR3. Averaging approximately 0.11 L, one heparinised blood draw was given by each donor. Purity exceeding 98% was reached by all sorted populations. This TCR was sampled from a woman under 30 with type 1 diabetes. The chain carries TRBV6-6 and TRBJ2-7; TRBD1 is a possible D gene (7 bases). The specimen was central memory CD4+ T cells from blood. The CDR3 loop is CASSYVQGGYEQYF. CDR3 DNA sequence: TGTGCCAGCAGTTATGTTCAGGGGGGCTACGAGCAGTACTTC.